These T cell receptor beta chains were read from a single sample in a study of CD8 T cells in ankylosing spondylitis. Via MiXCR, TCRdb re-called the 5' RACE reads, giving one row per CDR3 protein. The data show some 23,000 distinct CDR3 sequences, with about 2.5% seen just once and roughly 7.7% held by the top ten. Sequencing used blood, either unsorted or a sorted T cell fraction (not recorded which). The receptors shown here come from a female donor with ankylosing spondylitis or in good health (not recorded which). Each CDR3 is given without its conserved first and last residue. Each record gives: V gene, D gene, J gene, CDR3 protein. The D gene is left open where the match is weak.

TRBV9	NA	TRBJ2-2	ASSVVPIANTGELF
TRBV9	NA	TRBJ2-2	ASSAKGHTGELF
TRBV9	NA	TRBJ2-1	ASSVGIGMANEQF
TRBV9	TRBD1	TRBJ2-2	ASSVRTGITGELF
TRBV9	NA	TRBJ1-1	ASSVESRGTTEAF
TRBV9	NA	TRBJ2-2	ASSGPGTTTGELF
TRBV9	NA	TRBJ1-2	ASSAGPYGYT
TRBV9	NA	TRBJ2-3	ASSVRWEGTDTQY
TRBV9	NA	TRBJ2-7	ASSPSPDLYEQY
TRBV9	NA	TRBJ2-5	ASSVGGLGETQY
TRBV9	NA	TRBJ2-1	ASSPQRANNEQF
TRBV9	NA	TRBJ2-5	ASSVFPQETQY
TRBV9	TRBD2	TRBJ2-1	ASSGELAGGSSYNEQF
TRBV9	TRBD2	TRBJ2-5	ASSASGTRETQY
TRBV9	NA	TRBJ2-1	ASSVDWPPYNEQF
TRBV9	NA	TRBJ2-1	ASSVAGAAYNEQF
TRBV9	TRBD1	TRBJ1-4	ASSTNTGQGSNEKLF
TRBV9	TRBD1	TRBJ1-2	ASSVSGTDNYGYT
TRBV9	NA	TRBJ2-7	ASSVGAVSTFEQY
TRBV9	TRBD1	TRBJ1-2	ASSVAGGRGEGYT
TRBV9	NA	TRBJ2-2	ASSVRDRTGELF
TRBV9	NA	TRBJ1-6	ASSVGQNDNSPLH
TRBV9	TRBD1	TRBJ2-6	ASSEGQGYGGANVLT
TRBV9	NA	TRBJ1-6	ASSVEGNSPLH
TRBV9	NA	TRBJ2-1	ASSPRPSYNEQF
TRBV9	NA	TRBJ2-7	ASSLSTEYGREQY